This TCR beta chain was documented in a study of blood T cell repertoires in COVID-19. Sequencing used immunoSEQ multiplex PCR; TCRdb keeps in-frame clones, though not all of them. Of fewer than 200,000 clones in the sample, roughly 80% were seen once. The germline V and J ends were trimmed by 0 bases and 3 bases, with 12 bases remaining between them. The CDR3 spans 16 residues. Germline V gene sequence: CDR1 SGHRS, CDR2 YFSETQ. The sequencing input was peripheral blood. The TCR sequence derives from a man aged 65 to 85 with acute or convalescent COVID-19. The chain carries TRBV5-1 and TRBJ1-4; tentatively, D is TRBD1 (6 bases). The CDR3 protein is CASSLGPGAANEKLFF. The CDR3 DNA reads TGCGCCAGCAGCTTGGGGCCAGGGGCCGCTAATGAAAAACTGTTTTTT. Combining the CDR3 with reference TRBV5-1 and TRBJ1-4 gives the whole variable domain KAGVTQTPRYLIKTRGQQVTLSCSPISGHRSVSWYQQTPGQGLQFLFEYFSETQRNKGNFPGRFSGRQFSNSRSEMNVSTLELGDSALYLCASSLGPGAANEKLFFGSGTQLSVL.